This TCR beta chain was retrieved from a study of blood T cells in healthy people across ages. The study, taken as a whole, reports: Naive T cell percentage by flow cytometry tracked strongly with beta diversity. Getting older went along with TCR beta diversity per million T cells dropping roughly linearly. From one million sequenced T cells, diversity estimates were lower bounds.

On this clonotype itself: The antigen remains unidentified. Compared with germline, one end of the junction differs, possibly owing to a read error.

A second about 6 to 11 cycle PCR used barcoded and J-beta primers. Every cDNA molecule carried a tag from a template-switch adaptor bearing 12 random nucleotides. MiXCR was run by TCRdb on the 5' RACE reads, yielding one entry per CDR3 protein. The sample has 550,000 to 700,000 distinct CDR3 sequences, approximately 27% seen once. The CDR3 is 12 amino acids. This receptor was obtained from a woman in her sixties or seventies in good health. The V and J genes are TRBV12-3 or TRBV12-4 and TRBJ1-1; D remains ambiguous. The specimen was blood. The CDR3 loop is CASSFLDTVAFF. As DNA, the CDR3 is TGTGCCAGCAGTTTTCTTGACACTGTAGCTTTCTTT.